These 13 T cell receptor beta chains came from one sample sequenced in a study of shared clonotypes between healthy human individuals. Using immunoSEQ multiplex PCR, the repertoire was profiled, and TCRdb retains in-frame clones only, with some absent. The profile covers millions of clones, with about 95% appearing a single time and 1.1% taken by the ten largest. Naivety among CD8 cells was defined by CD45RO negativity and positive CCR7 selection, thereby excluding terminally differentiated effector memory CD45RA+ cells. Input material: naive CD8+ T cells sorted from blood. The source of these receptors is a man between 18 and 35 years old in good health.

The chain links TRBV7-9 to TRBJ1-5; D may be TRBD1 (6 bases). Germline V lookup: CDR1 SEHNR, CDR2 FQNEAQ (reference sequence). Between the trimmed V and J ends, which lost 1 base and 3 bases, there was a span of 10 bases. This CDR3 region has 15 residues. The CDR3 loop is CASSLGPGANQPQHF. Written as DNA, the CDR3 is TGTGCCAGCAGCTTAGGGCCAGGGGCCAATCAGCCCCAGCATTTT.

Note on this clone: Distinct nucleotide sequences in the sample also encode this CDR3. This rearrangement joins TRBV28 to TRBJ2-7; D is ambiguous. CDR1 MDHEN and CDR2 SYDVKM come from the germline V gene. V lost 6 bases to trimming and J lost 1 base, with 4 bases between them. The CDR3 is made up of 11 amino acids. The CDR3 coding sequence is TGTGCCAGCAGCCGGTCCTACGAGCAGTACTTC. It translates to CASSRSYEQYF.

The CDR3 DNA is TGTGCCAGCACCTCAGGGTTCGAGGGCTACACCTTC. Protein: CASTSGFEGYTF. V gene TRBV7-9 combines with J gene TRBJ1-2, with D possibly matching TRBD1 (5 bases). This CDR3 contains 12 residues. Deletions cut 7 bases from V and 8 bases from J, with 14 bases between. Germline-derived CDR1 and CDR2 are SEHNR and FQNEAQ (reference sequence).

The chain links TRBV27 to TRBJ2-1; TRBD1 aligns across 7 bases. CDR1 is MNHEY, CDR2 SMNVEV, per germline (reference sequence). The CDR3 sequence is 14 residues long. Losses at the gene ends were 7 bases for V and 9 bases for J; bases not matched to a gene: 12. The CDR3, as DNA: TGTGCCAGCACAGGGACAGACCCTGTTAGTGAGCAGTTCTTC. Its translation is CASTGTDPVSEQFF.

The CDR3 coding sequence is TGTGCTAGTGGTTTGAACCGGGACGGTAGCAATCAGCCCCAGCATTTT. Translating gives CASGLNRDGSNQPQHF. The J gene is TRBJ1-5, the V gene TRBV12-5, with D possibly being TRBD1 (5 bases). From germline, CDR1 is LGHNT and CDR2 FRNRAP. This CDR3 is 16 amino acids long. V lost 2 bases and J 0 bases, leaving 11 bases between the germline ends.

This chain links TRBV5-1 with TRBJ2-7; D possibly corresponds to TRBD1 (5 bases). With 5 bases removed from V and 0 bases from J, the gap between germline ends came to 12 bases. This CDR3 spans 14 amino acids. Germline CDR1 SGHRS, CDR2 YFSETQ. CDR3 loop: CASRTDTPSYEQYF. As DNA, the CDR3 is TGCGCCAGCAGGACAGACACCCCCTCCTACGAGCAGTACTTC.

This clone was counted once. Other DNA sequences in the same sample also yield this CDR3. The chain combines TRBV10-3 with TRBJ1-5, with 7 bases fitting TRBD1. The CDR3 sequence is 15 residues long. The V segment lost 2 bases and the J segment 0 bases; nucleotides outside the gene matches: 1. The V gene's germline CDR1 is ENHRY and CDR2 SYGVKD. The DNA for the CDR3 is TGTGCCATCAGTGAGACAGGGGCTAGCAATCAGCCCCAGCATTTT. Protein product: CAISETGASNQPQHF.

The chain is built from TRBV6-5 and TRBJ1-6, with D perhaps matching TRBD1 (6 bases). Trimming took 3 bases from V and 7 from J, leaving 7 bases between them. The CDR3 is 13 amino acids. Germline V gene data show CDR1 as MNHEY and CDR2 as SVGAGI. As DNA, the CDR3 is TGTGCCAGCAGTTATACAGGGAATTCACCCCTCCACTTT. As protein: CASSYTGNSPLHF.

The chain joins TRBV18 to TRBJ2-3; D is ambiguous. V was trimmed by 2 bases and J by 0 bases, leaving 6 bases between them. The CDR3 has 14 amino acids. In germline, CDR1 is KGHSH, CDR2 LQKENI. This CDR3 reads CASSPMDSTDTQYF. The DNA of the CDR3 is TGTGCCAGCTCACCAATGGACAGCACAGATACGCAGTATTTT.

This rearrangement joins TRBV5-1 to TRBJ1-5; D remains unclear. CDR3 length: 16 residues. Germline lookup yields CDR1 SGHRS and CDR2 YFSETQ. Trimming removed 1 base from V and 0 bases from J, with 11 bases in between. Here the CDR3 reads CASSLSLVLSNQPQHF. The DNA of the CDR3 is TGCGCCAGCAGCTTGTCATTAGTCCTTAGCAATCAGCCCCAGCATTTT.

The table lists this clone with a count of one. The rearrangement uses TRBV7-9 and TRBJ2-5, with a tentative D call TRBD2 (6 bases). This CDR3 region has 15 residues. V shed 2 bases and J shed 5 bases, with 15 bases lying between them. Germline CDR1 reads SEHNR; CDR2 reads FQNEAQ (reference sequence). Written as DNA, the CDR3 is TGTGCCAGCAGCTTACTGGCGGGGCTGGGGGAGACCCAGTACTTC. It yields the protein CASSLLAGLGETQYF.

This chain uses TRBV4-1 with TRBJ2-7; perhaps TRBD2 as D (5 bases). V lost 0 bases and J lost 2, with 8 bases in between. The CDR3 runs to 14 residues. Germline-derived CDR1 and CDR2 are MGHRA and YSYEKL. The CDR3 DNA is TGCGCCAGCAGCCAAGACTCGGGGACCTACGAGCAGTACTTC. Translation gives CASSQDSGTYEQYF.

The rearrangement joins TRBV27 to TRBJ2-4; 7 nucleotides line up with TRBD1. The CDR3 is 12 amino acids. V was pared by 4 bases and J by 8 bases, with 2 bases of the junction left unmatched. In germline, CDR1 is MNHEY, CDR2 SMNVEV (reference sequence). The CDR3 nucleotides read TGTGCCAGCAGTTCTACAGGGGACATTCAGTACTTC. Translated, it gives CASSSTGDIQYF.